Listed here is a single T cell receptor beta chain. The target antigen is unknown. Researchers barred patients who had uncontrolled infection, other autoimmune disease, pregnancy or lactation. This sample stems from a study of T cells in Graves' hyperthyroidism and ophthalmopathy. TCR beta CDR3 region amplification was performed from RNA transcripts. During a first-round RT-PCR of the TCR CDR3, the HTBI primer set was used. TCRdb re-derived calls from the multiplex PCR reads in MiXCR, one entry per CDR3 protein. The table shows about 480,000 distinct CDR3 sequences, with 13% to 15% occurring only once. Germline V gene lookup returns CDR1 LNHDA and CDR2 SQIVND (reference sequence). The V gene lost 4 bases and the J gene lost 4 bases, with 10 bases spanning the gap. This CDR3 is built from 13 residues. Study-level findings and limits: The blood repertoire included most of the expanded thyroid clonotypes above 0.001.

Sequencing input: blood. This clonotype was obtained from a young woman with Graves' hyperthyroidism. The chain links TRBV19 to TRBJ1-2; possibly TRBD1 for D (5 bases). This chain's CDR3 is CASSKGVAYGYTF. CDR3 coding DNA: TGTGCCAGTAGTAAAGGGGTGGCCTATGGCTACACCTTC.